This entry features one TCR beta chain sequence. The sample comes from a study of blood T cell repertoires in COVID-19. Sequencing used immunoSEQ multiplex PCR; TCRdb keeps in-frame clones, though not all of them. The repertoire holds about 120,000 clones, with around 87% as singletons. The CDR3 has 14 residues. Trimming took 3 bases from V and 4 from J, leaving 10 bases between them. Looked up from germline, CDR1 is MNHEY and CDR2 is SMNVEV (reference sequence). The TCR originated in an older woman with COVID-19, enrolled during active disease. Sequences were obtained from peripheral blood. The genes are TRBV27 and TRBJ2-1; D not resolved. CDR3 DNA sequence: TGTGCCAGCAGTTTTGCCCAGAATTACAATGAGCAGTTCTTC. Its translation: CASSFAQNYNEQFF.